The 19 T cell receptor beta chains in this list originate from one sample, sequenced in a study of beta chain features in type 1 diabetes. cDNA synthesis used the whole RNA isolate, giving expressed TCRB sequences. Using immunoSEQ multiplex PCR, the repertoire was profiled, and TCRdb retains in-frame clones only, with some absent. Of around 340,000 clones in the sample, 7.5% to 9% are singletons; the top ten hold around 0.45%. Material: central memory CD4+ T cells from blood. The receptors shown here come from a woman aged 18-29 years in good health.

This clone was detected a few times. V usage is TRBV28 and J usage is TRBJ2-1; 9 nucleotides match TRBD1. CDR3 size: 17 residues. Per the germline V gene, CDR1 is MDHEN and CDR2 is SYDVKM. Unmatched junction bases numbered 13, after V lost 4 bases and J lost 6 bases. The CDR3 protein is CASSSPGSGTGLNEQFF. DNA of the CDR3: TGTGCCAGCAGTTCCCCTGGGAGTGGGACAGGGCTCAATGAGCAGTTCTTC.

In its sample, this clone was seen a few times. The rearrangement uses TRBV2 and TRBJ2-3, with TRBD2 matching 7 bases. V dropped 7 bases and J dropped 1; count of bases not matched to a gene: 2. Germline loops: CDR1 SNHLY, CDR2 FYNNEI. This CDR3 region has 13 residues. In nucleotides, the CDR3 is TGTGCCAGCAAAGCGGGGCGCACAGATACGCAGTATTTT. Amino acid sequence: CASKAGRTDTQYF.

This clone has just a few counts. The V and J genes are TRBV29-1 and TRBJ1-3; D remains ambiguous. The CDR3 extends over 11 amino acids. Trimming took 5 bases from V and 7 from J, leaving 9 bases between them. Germline V gene lookup returns CDR1 SQVTM and CDR2 ANQGSEA. CDR3 coding DNA: TGCAGCGTTCTTGACTGGAACACCATATATTTT. Its translation is CSVLDWNTIYF.

The rearrangement links TRBV4-2 to TRBJ1-4; the D gene is possibly TRBD1 (6 bases). V lost 5 bases and J 0 bases, leaving 7 bases between the germline ends. The CDR3 consists of 14 residues. CDR1 and CDR2 from the germline V gene are LGHNA and YNFKEQ. CDR3 in amino acids: CASSRTATNEKLFF. The CDR3, as DNA: TGTGCCAGCAGCAGGACAGCAACTAATGAAAAACTGTTTTTT.

This chain links TRBV5-4 with TRBJ1-4, with 7 bases identical to TRBD1. The V segment lost 4 bases and the J segment 2 bases; nucleotides outside the gene matches: 5. Germline CDR1 and CDR2: SGHNT and YYREEE (reference sequence). This CDR3 contains 15 residues. CDR3 sequence: CASSPSGQTNEKLFF. The CDR3 DNA sequence: TGTGCCAGCAGCCCGTCGGGACAGACTAATGAAAAACTGTTTTTT.

This clone was counted at least ten times. J is TRBJ2-4 and V is TRBV5-8, with TRBD1 matching over 7 bases. V gave up 3 bases and J gave up 5 bases; unmatched junction bases: 2. CDR3 length: 13 amino acids. Germline V CDR1 and CDR2: SGHTS, YDEGEE. This chain's CDR3 is CASSWDSQNIQYF. CDR3 DNA: TGTGCCAGCAGCTGGGACAGCCAAAACATTCAGTACTTC.

This clone was observed a handful of times. The CDR3: CASSLVWGEYEQYF. In nucleotides, the CDR3 is TGTGCCAGCAGCTTAGTCTGGGGGGAGTACGAGCAGTACTTC. The chain has TRBV7-2 and TRBJ2-7; possible D gene TRBD2, 6 bases. V dropped 1 base and J dropped 4 bases, with 11 bases sitting between them. Looked up from germline, CDR1 is SGHTA and CDR2 is FQGNSA. The CDR3 sequence is 14 residues long.

The V call is TRBV27, the J call TRBJ1-3; 7 bases line up with TRBD1. Germline-derived CDR1 and CDR2 are MNHEY and SMNVEV (reference sequence). The CDR3 sequence is 13 residues long. V lost 9 bases to trimming and J lost 0 bases; unmatched junction nucleotides: 2. CDR3 nucleotide sequence: TGTGCCAGTCGGGACAGCTCTGGAAACACCATATATTTT. This translates into CASRDSSGNTIYF.

This clone turned up a few times. The V call is TRBV18, the J call TRBJ2-2; D gene unclear. Trimming took off 3 bases at V and 7 bases at J, with 15 bases between the two ends. The CDR3 spans 15 residues. The germline V gene has CDR1 KGHSH and CDR2 LQKENI. The CDR3 bases are TGTGCCAGCTCACCTCAGATATCTCTGGGCGGGGAGCTGTTTTTT. This sequence encodes CASSPQISLGGELFF.

In its sample, this clone was seen many times. Compared with germline, one end of the junction differs, possibly owing to a read error. The chain has TRBV28 and TRBJ2-7, with 7 bases lining up with TRBD2. The CDR3 is 13 residues long. Looked up from germline, CDR1 is MDHEN and CDR2 is SYDVKM. The CDR3: CASSFSEGGSFSF. CDR3 nucleotide sequence: TGTGCCAGCAGTTTCTCCGAGGGCGGGAGTTTCTCCTTC.

This chain joins TRBV7-9 and TRBJ2-5, with D unclear. The V gene's germline CDR1 is SEHNR and CDR2 FQNEAQ (reference sequence). The V end was cut by 5 bases, the J end by 4 bases, with 11 bases between. The CDR3 extends over 13 amino acids. The CDR3 reads CASSPGHGETQYF. The CDR3 region has the DNA TGTGCCAGCAGCCCGGGCCATGGAGAGACCCAGTACTTC.

This clone was seen repeatedly, ten times or more. The chain uses TRBV4-3 and TRBJ2-3; D assignment may be TRBD1 or TRBD2 (5 bases each). Germline values: CDR1 LGHNA, CDR2 YSLEER. V was cut by 4 bases and J by 5 bases, with 19 bases left in between. This CDR3 is built from 16 residues. The CDR3 bases are TGCGCCAGCAGCCTCGTAGCGTGGGAGAGGGGAGATACGCAGTATTTT. As protein: CASSLVAWERGDTQYF.

V is TRBV5-4 and J is TRBJ2-1; 8 bases are shared with TRBD1. With V trimmed by 0 bases and J by 6 bases, 11 bases remained unmatched. Per germline, CDR1 SGHNT and CDR2 YYREEE (reference sequence). The CDR3 loop spans 17 amino acids. The CDR3 DNA is TGTGCCAGCAGCTTGGGACTCAACCAGGGGGCTCTCAATGAGCAGTTCTTC. It is translated as CASSLGLNQGALNEQFF.

This clone was counted at least ten times. This sequence joins TRBV28 and TRBJ2-3; 7 bases line up with TRBD1. This CDR3 spans 11 amino acids. V was pared by 5 bases and J by 10 bases, with 3 bases of the junction left unmatched. Germline lookup yields CDR1 MDHEN and CDR2 SYDVKM. DNA of the CDR3: TGTGCCAGCAGTGAGACAGGGTCGCAGTATTTT. Translated, it gives CASSETGSQYF.

This clone was seen a handful of times. This chain links TRBV5-8 with TRBJ1-4; D call uncertain. The CDR3 spans 14 residues. With 4 bases removed from V and 4 bases from J, the gap between germline ends came to 11 bases. Germline values: CDR1 SGHTS, CDR2 YDEGEE. Here the CDR3 reads CASSIGSYNEKLFF. CDR3 DNA sequence: TGTGCCAGCAGCATCGGAAGTTATAATGAAAAACTGTTTTTT. The complete variable domain, with remaining parts taken from reference TRBV5-8 and TRBJ1-4, reads EAGVTQSPTHLIKTRGQQATLRCSPISGHTSVYWYQQALGLGLQFLLWYDEGEERNRGNFPPRFSGRQFPNYSSELNVNALELEDSALYLCASSIGSYNEKLFFGSGTQLSVL.

DNA for the CDR3: TGTGCCGCAGCGTACGGGGGAAAGGAGACCCAGTACTTC. This gives the protein CAAAYGGKETQYF. V gene TRBV2 combines with J gene TRBJ2-5, with D possibly TRBD2 on 6 matching bases. The CDR3 is made up of 13 amino acids. Trimming pared 11 bases from V and 5 bases from J, leaving 18 bases between. CDR1 SNHLY and CDR2 FYNNEI come from the germline V gene.

V and J are TRBV19 and TRBJ1-5; no firm D call. The V and J ends lost 9 bases and 2 bases respectively, with 17 bases between them. The CDR3 loop spans 15 amino acids. The germline V gene encodes CDR1 LNHDA and CDR2 SQIVND (reference sequence). The CDR3 region has the DNA TGTGCCAGCGCGGACCCCCGAGGAGGCAATCAGCCCCAGCATTTT. It translates to CASADPRGGNQPQHF.

This clone was detected a few times. The V call is TRBV5-1, the J call TRBJ2-1, with D possibly being TRBD2 (6 bases). Germline V gene data show CDR1 as SGHRS and CDR2 as YFSETQ. Trimming pared 5 bases from V and 7 bases from J, leaving 19 bases between. This CDR3 region has 15 residues. The CDR3 loop reads CASRYQAGGVNEQFF. CDR3 nucleotides: TGCGCCAGCAGGTACCAGGCAGGAGGGGTGAATGAGCAGTTCTTC.

This clone was seen only a few times. V usage is TRBV10-3 and J usage is TRBJ2-5; TRBD2 agrees at 8 bases. Germline assignment: CDR1 ENHRY and CDR2 SYGVKD. The length of the CDR3 is 11 residues. V gave up 11 bases and J gave up 5 bases; unmatched junction bases: 4. CDR3 residues: CASRLAETQYF. The CDR3 region has the DNA TGTGCCTCCCGACTAGCGGAGACCCAGTACTTC.